The 3 T cell receptor beta chains reported below all come from one sample, sequenced in a study of cytomegalovirus exposure and HLA in healthy donors listed by TCRdb under 2017. Libraries were built with the immunoSEQ multiplex PCR assay. For the multiplex PCR, a mixture combining 60 forward primers for TCR Vbeta segments and 13 reverse primers for TCR Jbeta segments was used. TCRdb mirrors the immuneACCESS table, restricted to in-frame sequences. Some clones are absent from its copies; in checked studies, under half trace to an unresolved V gene, and the reason for the others is unknown. The sample table holds roughly 100,000 clones, of which over 55% were seen once. The ten largest clonotypes hold 5.5% to 6% of the sample. The sample consisted of PBMCs. These receptors were taken from a boy younger than 18 in good health and CMV-seropositive.

This clone was counted a few times. The chain links TRBV19 to TRBJ2-1; 12 bases match TRBD2. Trimming took 2 bases from V and 8 from J; bases not matched to a gene: 7. The germline CDR1 and CDR2 sequences are LNHDA and SQIVND (reference sequence). The CDR3 has 16 residues. This chain's CDR3 is CASSIIVGLAGYEQFF. Here the CDR3 DNA reads TGTGCCAGTAGTATAATTGTTGGACTAGCGGGGTATGAGCAGTTCTTC.

This clone was detected only a few times. The rearrangement links TRBV7-3 to TRBJ2-1; 10 bases align to TRBD2. The CDR3 sequence is 15 residues long. The junction had 0 bases not matched to a gene; V was cut back by 3 bases and J by 1 base. Looked up from germline, CDR1 is SGHTA and CDR2 is FQGTGA. Here the CDR3 DNA reads TGTGCCAGCAGCTTTAGCGGGGGGTCCTACAATGAGCAGTTCTTC. Translated: CASSFSGGSYNEQFF.

This clone was picked up one time. V usage is TRBV4-1 and J usage is TRBJ2-3; TRBD2 matches 11 bases. The V gene end was trimmed by 2 bases and the J gene end by 2 bases; junction bases not matched to a gene: 6. Germline V gene data show CDR1 as MGHRA and CDR2 as YSYEKL. CDR3 size: 17 residues. The CDR3, as DNA: TGCGCCAGCAGCCAAAGGGGACTAGCGGACGTCACAGATACGCAGTATTTT. Protein product: CASSQRGLADVTDTQYF.